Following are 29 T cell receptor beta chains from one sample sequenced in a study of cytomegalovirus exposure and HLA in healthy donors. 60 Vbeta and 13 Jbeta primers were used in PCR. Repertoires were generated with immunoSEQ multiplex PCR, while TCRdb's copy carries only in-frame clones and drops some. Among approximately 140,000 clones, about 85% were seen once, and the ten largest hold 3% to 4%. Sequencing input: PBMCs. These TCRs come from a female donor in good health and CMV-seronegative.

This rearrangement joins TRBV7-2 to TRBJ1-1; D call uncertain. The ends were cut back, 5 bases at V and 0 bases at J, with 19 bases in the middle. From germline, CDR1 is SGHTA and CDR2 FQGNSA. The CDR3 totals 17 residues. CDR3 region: CASSPRGQSFMNTEAFF. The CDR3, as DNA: TGTGCCAGCAGCCCCCGCGGGCAGAGCTTCATGAACACTGAAGCTTTCTTT.

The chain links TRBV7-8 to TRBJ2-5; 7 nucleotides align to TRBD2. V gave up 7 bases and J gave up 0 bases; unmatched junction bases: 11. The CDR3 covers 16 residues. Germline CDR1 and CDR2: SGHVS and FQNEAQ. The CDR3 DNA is TGTGCCAGCACCTCCCGGCGGGAGTCGTACCAAGAGACCCAGTACTTC. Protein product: CASTSRRESYQETQYF.

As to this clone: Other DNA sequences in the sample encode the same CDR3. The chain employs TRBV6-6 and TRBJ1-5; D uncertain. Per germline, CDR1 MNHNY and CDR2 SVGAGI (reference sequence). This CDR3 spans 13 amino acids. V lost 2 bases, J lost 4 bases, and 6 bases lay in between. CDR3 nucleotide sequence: TGTGCCAGCAGTTACGGAGGGAATCAGCCCCAGCATTTT. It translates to CASSYGGNQPQHF.

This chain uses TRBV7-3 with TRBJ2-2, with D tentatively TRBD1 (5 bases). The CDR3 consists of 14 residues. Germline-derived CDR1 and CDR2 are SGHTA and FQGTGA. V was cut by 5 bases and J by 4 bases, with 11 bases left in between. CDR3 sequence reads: CASSPAGSTGELFF. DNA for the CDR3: TGTGCCAGCAGCCCTGCAGGGTCCACCGGGGAGCTGTTTTTT.

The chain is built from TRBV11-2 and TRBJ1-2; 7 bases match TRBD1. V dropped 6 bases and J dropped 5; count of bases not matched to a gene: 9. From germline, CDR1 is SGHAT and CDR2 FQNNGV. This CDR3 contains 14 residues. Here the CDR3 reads CASRALGQTYGYTF. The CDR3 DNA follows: TGTGCCAGCAGGGCCTTGGGACAGACATATGGCTACACCTTC. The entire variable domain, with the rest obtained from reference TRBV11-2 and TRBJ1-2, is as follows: EAGVAQSPRYKIIEKRQSVAFWCNPISGHATLYWYQQILGQGPKLLIQFQNNGVVDDSQLPKDRFSAERLKGVDSTLKIQPAKLEDSAVYLCASRALGQTYGYTFGSGTRLTVV.

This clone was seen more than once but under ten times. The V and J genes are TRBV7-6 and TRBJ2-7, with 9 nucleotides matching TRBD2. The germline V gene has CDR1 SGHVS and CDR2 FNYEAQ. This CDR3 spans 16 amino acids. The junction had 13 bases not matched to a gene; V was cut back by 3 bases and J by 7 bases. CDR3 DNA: TGTGCCAGCAGCTTGGTACCGGAGCGGGAGGAAACAGAGCAGTACTTC. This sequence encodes CASSLVPEREETEQYF.

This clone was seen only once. CDR3 sequence: CASSRGGRLDYEQYF. CDR3 bases: TGTGCCAGCAGTCGCGGGGGGCGCTTGGACTACGAGCAGTACTTC. This chain joins TRBV28 and TRBJ2-7; TRBD2 agrees at 8 bases. The CDR3 extends over 15 amino acids. V was clipped by 5 bases and J by 3 bases; unmatched bases: 9. Germline CDR1 reads MDHEN; CDR2 reads SYDVKM. The full variable domain, its missing parts supplied by reference TRBV28 and TRBJ2-7, is DVKVTQSSRYLVKRTGEKVFLECVQDMDHENMFWYRQDPGLGLRLIYFSYDVKMKEKGDIPEGYSVSREKKERFSLILESASTNQTSMYLCASSRGGRLDYEQYFGPGTRLTVT.

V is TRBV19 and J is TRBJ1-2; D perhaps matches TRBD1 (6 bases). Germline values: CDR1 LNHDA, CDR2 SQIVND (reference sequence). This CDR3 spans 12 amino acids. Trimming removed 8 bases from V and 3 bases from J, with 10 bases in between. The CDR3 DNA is TGTGCCAGTCGAGCAGGGGACTATGGCTACACCTTC. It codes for CASRAGDYGYTF.

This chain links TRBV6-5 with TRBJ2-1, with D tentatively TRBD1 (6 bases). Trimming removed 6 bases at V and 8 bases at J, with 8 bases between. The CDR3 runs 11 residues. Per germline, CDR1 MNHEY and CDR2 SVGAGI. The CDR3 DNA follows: TGTGCCAGCAGCCAGGGGTATGAGCAGTTCTTC. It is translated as CASSQGYEQFF.

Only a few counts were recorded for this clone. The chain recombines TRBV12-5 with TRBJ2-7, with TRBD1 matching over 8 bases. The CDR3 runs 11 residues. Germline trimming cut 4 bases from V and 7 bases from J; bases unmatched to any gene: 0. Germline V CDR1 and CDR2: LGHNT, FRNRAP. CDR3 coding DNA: TGTGCTAGTGGTTGGGACAGGGAGCAGTACTTC. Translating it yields CASGWDREQYF.

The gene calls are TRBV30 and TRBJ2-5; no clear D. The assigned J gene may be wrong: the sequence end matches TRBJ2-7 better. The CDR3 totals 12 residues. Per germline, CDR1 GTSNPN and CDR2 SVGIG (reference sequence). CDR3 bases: TGTGCCTGGAGTGGAGGATCCTACGAGCAGTACTTC. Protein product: CAWSGGSYEQYF.

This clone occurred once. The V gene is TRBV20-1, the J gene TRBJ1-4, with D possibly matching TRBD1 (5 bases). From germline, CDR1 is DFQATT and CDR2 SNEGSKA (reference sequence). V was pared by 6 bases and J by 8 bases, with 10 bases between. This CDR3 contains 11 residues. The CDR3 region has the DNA TGCAGTGCCGCTACAGGAGAAAAACTGTTTTTT. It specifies CSAATGEKLFF.

Here the CDR3 DNA reads TGTGCCAGCAGCTTAGCGCTGGCTAGCGCTTGGTATGAGCAGTTCTTC. Translated, it gives CASSLALASAWYEQFF. The chain couples TRBV7-2 to TRBJ2-1, with D tentatively TRBD2 (6 bases). The CDR3 is 16 residues long. Germline V gives CDR1 SGHTA, CDR2 FQGNSA. With 0 bases removed from V and 8 bases from J, the gap between germline ends came to 17 bases. Together with reference TRBV7-2 and TRBJ2-1, the CDR3 gives the full variable domain: GAGVSQSPSNKVTEKGKDVELRCDPISGHTALYWYRQSLGQGLEFLIYFQGNSAPDKSGLPSDRFSAERTGGSVSTLTIQRTQQEDSAVYLCASSLALASAWYEQFFGPGTRLTVL.

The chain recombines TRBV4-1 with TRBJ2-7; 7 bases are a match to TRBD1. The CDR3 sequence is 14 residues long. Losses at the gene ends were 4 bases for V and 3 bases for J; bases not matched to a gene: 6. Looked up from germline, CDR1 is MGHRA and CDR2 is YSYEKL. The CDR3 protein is CASSPIQGSYEQYF. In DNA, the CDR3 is TGCGCCAGCAGCCCTATACAGGGGAGCTACGAGCAGTACTTC.

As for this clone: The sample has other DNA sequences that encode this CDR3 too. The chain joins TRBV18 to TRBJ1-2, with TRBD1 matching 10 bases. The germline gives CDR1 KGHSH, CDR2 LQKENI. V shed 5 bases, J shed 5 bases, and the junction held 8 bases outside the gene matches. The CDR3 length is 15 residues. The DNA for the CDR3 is TGTGCCAGCTCAGCGATTCGGGACAGGGGTTATGGCTACACCTTC. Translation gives CASSAIRDRGYGYTF.

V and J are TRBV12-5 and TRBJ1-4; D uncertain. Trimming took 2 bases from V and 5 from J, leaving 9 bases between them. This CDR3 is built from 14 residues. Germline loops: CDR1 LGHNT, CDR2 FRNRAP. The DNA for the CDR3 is TGTGCTAGTGGTTTGAGCCAGAGGAATGAAAAACTGTTTTTT. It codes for CASGLSQRNEKLFF.

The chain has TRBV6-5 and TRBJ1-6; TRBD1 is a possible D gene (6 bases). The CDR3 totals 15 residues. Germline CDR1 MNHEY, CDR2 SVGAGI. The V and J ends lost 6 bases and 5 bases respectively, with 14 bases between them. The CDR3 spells CASSRGGAHNSPLHF. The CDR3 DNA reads TGTGCCAGCAGCCGAGGGGGGGCCCATAATTCACCCCTCCACTTT.

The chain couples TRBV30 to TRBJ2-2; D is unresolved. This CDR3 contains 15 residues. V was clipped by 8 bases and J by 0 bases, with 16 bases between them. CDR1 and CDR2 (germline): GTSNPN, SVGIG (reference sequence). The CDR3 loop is CAVRSTFANTGELFF. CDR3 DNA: TGTGCCGTGAGATCTACGTTCGCGAACACCGGGGAGCTGTTTTTT. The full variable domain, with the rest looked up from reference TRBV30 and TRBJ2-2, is SQTIHQWPATLVQPVGSPLSLECTVEGTSNPNLYWYRQAAGRGLQLLFYSVGIGQISSEVPQNLSASRPQDRQFILSSKKLLLSDSGFYLCAVRSTFANTGELFFGEGSRLTVL.

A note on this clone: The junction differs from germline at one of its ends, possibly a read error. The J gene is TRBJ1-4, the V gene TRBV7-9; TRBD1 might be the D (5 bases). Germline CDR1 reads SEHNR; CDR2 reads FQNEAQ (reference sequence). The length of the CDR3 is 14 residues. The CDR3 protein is CSSSLGGTNEKLFF. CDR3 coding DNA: TGTTCCAGCAGCTTGGGGGGAACTAATGAAAAACTGTTTTTT. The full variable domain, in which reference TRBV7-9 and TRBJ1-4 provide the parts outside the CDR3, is DTGVSQNPRHKITKRGQNVTFRCDPISEHNRLYWYRQTLGQGPEFLTYFQNEAQLEKSRLLSDRFSAERPKGSFSTLEIQRTEQGDSAMYLCSSSLGGTNEKLFFGSGTQLSVL.

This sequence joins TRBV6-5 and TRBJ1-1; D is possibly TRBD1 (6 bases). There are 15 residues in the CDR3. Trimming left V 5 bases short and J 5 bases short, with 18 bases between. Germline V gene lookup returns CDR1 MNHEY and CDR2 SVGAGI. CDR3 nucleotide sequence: TGTGCCAGCAGTCCTTCGAAGTATAGGGGGACTGAAGCTTTCTTT. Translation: CASSPSKYRGTEAFF.

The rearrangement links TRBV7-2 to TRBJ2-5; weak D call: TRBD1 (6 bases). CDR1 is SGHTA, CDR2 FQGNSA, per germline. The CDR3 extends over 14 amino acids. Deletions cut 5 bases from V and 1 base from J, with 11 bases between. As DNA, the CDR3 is TGTGCCAGCAGCCCGGGACACCTCCAAGAGACCCAGTACTTC. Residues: CASSPGHLQETQYF.

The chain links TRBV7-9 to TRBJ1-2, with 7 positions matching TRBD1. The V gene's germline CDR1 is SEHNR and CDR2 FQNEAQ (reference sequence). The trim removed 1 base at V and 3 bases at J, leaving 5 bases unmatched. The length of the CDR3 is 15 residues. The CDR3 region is CASSLGQGKDYGYTF. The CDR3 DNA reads TGTGCCAGCAGCTTAGGACAGGGAAAAGACTATGGCTACACCTTC.

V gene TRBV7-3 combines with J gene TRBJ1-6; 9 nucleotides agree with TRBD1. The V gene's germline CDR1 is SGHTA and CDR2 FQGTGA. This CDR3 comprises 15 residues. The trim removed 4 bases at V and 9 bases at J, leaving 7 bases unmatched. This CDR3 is CASSSTGGGGSPLHF. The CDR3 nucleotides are TGTGCCAGCAGCTCGACAGGGGGAGGTGGTTCACCCCTCCACTTT.

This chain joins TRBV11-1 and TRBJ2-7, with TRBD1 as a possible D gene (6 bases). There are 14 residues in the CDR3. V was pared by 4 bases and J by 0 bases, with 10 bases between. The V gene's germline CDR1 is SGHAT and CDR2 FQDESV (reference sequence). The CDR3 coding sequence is TGTGCCAGCAGCTCTAGGACAGTCTCCTACGAGCAGTACTTC. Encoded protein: CASSSRTVSYEQYF.

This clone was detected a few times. For the CDR3, the DNA is TGCGCCAGCAGCTTGGTTCCTTTAGCCTCCTACGAGCAGTACTTC. It specifies CASSLVPLASYEQYF. The V call is TRBV5-1, the J call TRBJ2-7; D not certain. Trimming took off 0 bases at V and 0 bases at J, with 10 bases between the two ends. Germline CDR1 is SGHRS and CDR2 is YFSETQ. The CDR3 contains 15 residues. Full variable domain (rest looked up from reference TRBV5-1 and TRBJ2-7): KAGVTQTPRYLIKTRGQQVTLSCSPISGHRSVSWYQQTPGQGLQFLFEYFSETQRNKGNFPGRFSGRQFSNSRSEMNVSTLELGDSALYLCASSLVPLASYEQYFGPGTRLTVT.

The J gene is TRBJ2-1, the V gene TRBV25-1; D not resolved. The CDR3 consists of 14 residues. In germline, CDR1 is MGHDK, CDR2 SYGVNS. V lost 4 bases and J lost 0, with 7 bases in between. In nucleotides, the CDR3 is TGTGCCAGCAGTGTTAGTAGCTCCTACAATGAGCAGTTCTTC. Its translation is CASSVSSSYNEQFF.

For the CDR3, the DNA is TGTGCCAGCAGCGTAGCTGCGGATATTTATCGGGGCACTGAAGCTTTCTTT. The encoded protein is CASSVAADIYRGTEAFF. The V gene is TRBV9, the J gene TRBJ1-1; D not resolved. Between the trimmed V and J ends, which lost 0 bases and 4 bases, there was a span of 19 bases. Germline CDR1 and CDR2: SGDLS and YYNGEE. The CDR3 sequence is 17 residues long.

Written as DNA, the CDR3 is TGTGCCAGCAGCCTAGAGTTTTATAATTCACCCCTCCACTTT. This sequence encodes CASSLEFYNSPLHF. The rearrangement joins TRBV7-3 to TRBJ1-6; the D is unclear. The V end was cut by 5 bases, the J end by 4 bases, with 9 bases between. CDR1 SGHTA and CDR2 FQGTGA come from the germline V gene. The CDR3 is 14 amino acids.

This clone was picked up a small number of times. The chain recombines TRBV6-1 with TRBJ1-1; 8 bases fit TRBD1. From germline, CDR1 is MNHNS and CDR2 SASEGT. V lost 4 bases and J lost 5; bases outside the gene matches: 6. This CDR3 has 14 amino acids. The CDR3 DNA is TGTGCCAGCAGTGCCCAGGGGGCGCAGACTGAAGCTTTCTTT. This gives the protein CASSAQGAQTEAFF.